The clone carrying this TCR beta chain showed up many times. Its antigen is currently unknown. This sample is drawn from a study of identical twins. Study observations and caveats: Interpretation of the results relied on cross-sectional statistical analysis and not on following the same donors. The more abundant beta clonotypes in cord blood had fewer insertions, and memory repertoires did not show this.

Germline CDR1 SGHRS, CDR2 YFSETQ. The V end lost 3 bases, the J end lost 5 bases, and 17 bases lay between the germline ends. The CDR3 loop spans 15 amino acids. No donor was unhealthy or non-Caucasian. Each CDR3 protein is one row after TCRdb ran MiXCR on the 5' RACE reads. This sample has hundreds of thousands of distinct CDR3 sequences, with 7.1% found just once. These sequences were also reported in another study, on yellow fever vaccine responses in identical twins.

This clonotype was sampled from a young woman in good health. The chain has TRBV5-1 and TRBJ1-1; possible D gene TRBD1, 5 bases. The sequenced sample was PBMCs. The DNA for the CDR3 is TGCGCCAGCAGCTCCAATTGGGGGAGTGGGACTGAAGCTTTCTTT. Translating gives CASSSNWGSGTEAFF.